This T cell receptor (beta chain) stems from a study of identical twins. Notes on the study in general: Models underestimated how often monozygotic twins shared out-of-frame TCR alpha. Cord blood beta clonotypes that were abundant carried fewer insertions, and memory repertoires showed no such trend.

The length of the CDR3 is 15 residues. Germline V gene sequence: CDR1 SGHKS, CDR2 YYEKEE (reference sequence). V lost 4 bases and J lost 0, with 13 bases in between. Template switching added a universal primer site, and cDNA bore unique molecular identifiers. TCRdb independently ran MiXCR on the 5' RACE reads; one entry per CDR3 protein. The table includes fewer than 250,000 distinct CDR3 sequences, approximately 7.9% detected once. Comment on this clonotype: As yet, its antigen is unknown.

These data were also filed under a second study, of yellow fever vaccine responses in identical twins. This second study notes: Twins reportedly showed a vaccine T cell response that seemed partly convergent and partly personalized.

What was sequenced was CD8+ T cells sorted from blood. This sequence joins TRBV5-5 and TRBJ2-5; perhaps TRBD1 as D (6 bases). The receptor's source is a woman younger than 30 in good health. CDR3 coding DNA: TGTGCCAGCAGCCGTCGGACAGTGTACCAAGAGACCCAGTACTTC. This gives the protein CASSRRTVYQETQYF.